The 16 T cell receptor beta chains presented below share a single source sample, sequenced in a study of blood T cell repertoires in COVID-19. TCRdb keeps only in-frame clones here, not all; method: immunoSEQ multiplex PCR. Altogether about 370,000 clones are present, around 90% being singletons, with the ten largest covering approximately 3%. The source material was peripheral blood. These receptors all come from a woman aged 30 to 39 with COVID-19, enrolled during active disease.

The V call is TRBV7-2, the J call TRBJ2-4; a possible D gene is TRBD2 (6 bases). The CDR3 runs to 18 residues. Germline CDR1 SGHTA, CDR2 FQGNSA. V lost 0 bases to trimming and J lost 2 bases, with 17 bases between them. The CDR3 protein is CASSLAGFSGTPKNIQYF. As DNA, the CDR3 is TGTGCCAGCAGCTTAGCCGGCTTTAGCGGAACCCCCAAAAACATTCAGTACTTC.

V gene TRBV7-2 combines with J gene TRBJ1-2; D possibly corresponds to TRBD1 (6 bases). In germline, CDR1 is SGHTA, CDR2 FQGNSA. Trimming shortened V by 2 bases and J by 5 bases, and 15 bases separated the two germline ends. The CDR3 spans 15 residues. The CDR3, as DNA: TGTGCCAGCAGCTTAAGTACAGGGAGGGATTATGGCTACACCTTC. As protein: CASSLSTGRDYGYTF.

The chain carries TRBV19 and TRBJ2-4, with 9 bases identical to TRBD2. The J segment lost 3 bases and the V segment lost 5 bases, leaving 5 bases of the junction unmatched. The CDR3 contains 15 residues. Germline V lookup: CDR1 LNHDA, CDR2 SQIVND (reference sequence). CDR3 loop: CASSPRLAVKNIQYF. CDR3 DNA sequence: TGTGCCAGTAGTCCCCGACTAGCGGTCAAAAACATTCAGTACTTC. The whole variable domain, remainder taken from reference TRBV19 and TRBJ2-4, is DGGITQSPKYLFRKEGQNVTLSCEQNLNHDAMYWYRQDPGQGLRLIYYSQIVNDFQKGDIAEGYSVSREKKESFPLTVTSAQKNPTAFYLCASSPRLAVKNIQYFGAGTRLSVL.

The gene calls are TRBV6-5 and TRBJ1-3; weak D call: TRBD1 (5 bases). V was pared by 7 bases and J by 4 bases, with 8 bases between. Germline CDR1 reads MNHEY; CDR2 reads SVGAGI. This CDR3 comprises 12 residues. In DNA form, the CDR3 reads TGTGCCAGCATCGGGGGGGGAAACACCATATATTTT. Translation: CASIGGGNTIYF.

The chain combines TRBV14 with TRBJ2-4; TRBD1 might be the D (6 bases). CDR1 is SGHDN and CDR2 is FVKESK in the germline V gene. The CDR3 consists of 14 residues. Trimming took off 4 bases at V and 7 bases at J, with 14 bases between the two ends. This chain's CDR3 is CASSRPGVGNIQYF. CDR3 bases: TGTGCCAGCAGCCGTCCAGGGGTTGGGAACATTCAGTACTTC. Combining the CDR3 with reference TRBV14 and TRBJ2-4 gives the whole variable domain EAGVTQFPSHSVIEKGQTVTLRCDPISGHDNLYWYRRVMGKEIKFLLHFVKESKQDESGMPNNRFLAERTGGTYSTLKVQPAELEDSGVYFCASSRPGVGNIQYFGAGTRLSVL.

The chain combines TRBV7-8 with TRBJ2-3; weak D call: TRBD2 (6 bases). The germline CDR1 and CDR2 sequences are SGHVS and FQNEAQ. V was cut by 3 bases and J by 3 bases, with 16 bases left in between. The CDR3 sequence is 16 residues long. CDR3 DNA sequence: TGTGCCAGCAGCTTTGTCGACTGGGCGGGGACAGATACGCAGTATTTT. Translation gives CASSFVDWAGTDTQYF.

This chain joins TRBV6-1 and TRBJ1-1; D uncertain. The CDR3 totals 13 residues. Germline CDR1 and CDR2: MNHNS and SASEGT. V was pared by 4 bases and J by 6 bases, with 12 bases between. The chain's CDR3 is CASSGLGSSEAFF. The CDR3 DNA is TGTGCCAGCAGTGGCCTCGGGTCGTCTGAAGCTTTCTTT.

The rearrangement links TRBV5-8 to TRBJ2-3, with D possibly being TRBD2 (7 bases). V gave up 4 bases and J gave up 2 bases, with 14 bases separating them. Germline-derived CDR1 and CDR2 are SGHTS and YDEGEE. This CDR3 contains 15 residues. The chain's CDR3 is CASSAWGGATDTQYF. CDR3 DNA sequence: TGTGCCAGCAGCGCCTGGGGGGGGGCCACAGATACGCAGTATTTT.

V is TRBV28 and J is TRBJ2-5; 9 bases map to TRBD2. This CDR3 is built from 14 residues. J gave up 1 base and V 5 bases, and 2 bases lay outside the gene matches. CDR1 and CDR2 (germline): MDHEN, SYDVKM. CDR3 sequence (DNA): TGTGCCAGCAGTAGCGGGGGGTTCCAAGAGACCCAGTACTTC. It codes for CASSSGGFQETQYF.

This chain uses TRBV11-2 with TRBJ1-1, with TRBD1 matching 7 bases. Germline trimming cut 3 bases from V and 1 base from J; bases unmatched to any gene: 2. The germline V gene encodes CDR1 SGHAT and CDR2 FQNNGV. The CDR3 is 14 residues long. The CDR3 sequence is CASSLGQRNTEAFF. The CDR3, as DNA: TGTGCCAGCAGCTTGGGACAGAGGAACACTGAAGCTTTCTTT. Looking up the rest from reference TRBV11-2 and TRBJ1-1 gives the full variable domain: EAGVAQSPRYKIIEKRQSVAFWCNPISGHATLYWYQQILGQGPKLLIQFQNNGVVDDSQLPKDRFSAERLKGVDSTLKIQPAKLEDSAVYLCASSLGQRNTEAFFGQGTRLTVV.

J is TRBJ2-5 and V is TRBV3-1 (or the pseudogene TRBV3-2), with 8 bases aligning to TRBD2. The CDR3 totals 14 residues. Germline V gene sequence: CDR1 LGHDT, CDR2 YNNKEL (reference sequence). J was trimmed by 5 bases and V by 4 bases; bases with no gene match: 6. The CDR3 nucleotides read TGTGCCAGCAGCCCCCACCCGGGGGGGGAGACCCAGTACTTC. This sequence encodes CASSPHPGGETQYF.

This rearrangement joins TRBV7-9 to TRBJ2-5; the match to TRBD2 covers 8 bases. V trimming: 4 bases; J trimming: 5 bases; junction bases outside the gene matches: 18. In germline, CDR1 is SEHNR, CDR2 FQNEAQ (reference sequence). This CDR3 is built from 18 residues. The chain's CDR3 is CASSSIKPSGGASETQYF. CDR3 nucleotide sequence: TGTGCCAGCAGCTCCATTAAGCCCAGCGGGGGTGCGTCGGAGACCCAGTACTTC.

The chain has TRBV28 and TRBJ2-5; a weak D match, TRBD2 (5 bases). Per germline, CDR1 MDHEN and CDR2 SYDVKM. Trimming removed 4 bases at V and 2 bases at J, with 14 bases between. This CDR3 is 15 amino acids long. The DNA of the CDR3 is TGTGCCAGCAGTTGGGGAGAGAGGGAGCAAGAGACCCAGTACTTC. Translating it yields CASSWGEREQETQYF.

This clone has only one observation. The chain links TRBV3-1 (or the pseudogene TRBV3-2) to TRBJ1-6; D gene unclear. Germline-derived CDR1 and CDR2 are LGHDT and YNNKEL (reference sequence). CDR3 length: 15 amino acids. The V gene lost 4 bases and the J gene lost 0 bases, with 7 bases spanning the gap. The CDR3 region has the DNA TGTGCCAGCAGCCTCGGTCCCTCCTATAATTCACCCCTCCACTTT. This encodes CASSLGPSYNSPLHF.

The chain employs TRBV7-9 and TRBJ2-7; TRBD1 aligns across 7 bases. The V and J ends lost 4 bases and 3 bases, in that order; junction bases with no gene match: 9. CDR1 SEHNR and CDR2 FQNEAQ come from the germline V gene (reference sequence). The CDR3 is 15 residues long. CDR3 amino acids: CASSSPRDSVYEQYF. The CDR3 DNA reads TGTGCCAGCAGCTCACCAAGGGACAGCGTCTACGAGCAGTACTTC.

The chain couples TRBV28 to TRBJ2-1; perhaps TRBD1 as D (5 bases). From germline, CDR1 is MDHEN and CDR2 SYDVKM. This CDR3 spans 18 amino acids. With 8 bases removed from V and 0 bases from J, the gap between germline ends came to 23 bases. The CDR3 DNA sequence: TGTGCCAGCCTTACCGGCAGGGTGCCCCGGAGCTCCTACAATGAGCAGTTCTTC. Its translation is CASLTGRVPRSSYNEQFF.